This T cell receptor (beta chain) was profiled in a study of control samples from healthy donors and cancer patients (dated by TCRdb to 2020 to 2022). For CDR1 and CDR2, the germline V gene lists SNHLY and FYNNEI. The V and J ends are trimmed by 7 bases and 0 bases, leaving 19 bases between them. The CDR3 runs 17 amino acids, cysteine and phenylalanine included. Here the CDR3 DNA is all that survives: 51 bases in frame from base 1. With respect to this clone: What antigen it recognizes has not been identified. The input lacks base qualities; no much larger clone sits a single base away.

Receptors were amplified or captured by the immunoSEQ multiplex PCR assay. Held by TCRdb, this immuneACCESS table contains in-frame sequences only and omits some clones. Under half of the omission traces to an unresolved V gene where checked; the cause of the rest is unknown. This sample gives 130,000 to 150,000 clones in total; 90% to 95% of them show up just once. The top ten constitute 14% of the sample. Sequenced: PBMCs. The sequence was obtained from a man between 60 and 75 years old with colorectal cancer. The chain employs TRBV2 and TRBJ1-3, with TRBD1 as a weak D call on 5 bases. The base sequence is TGTGCCAGCAAGGACGGCCCCGGGACCAACTCTGGAAACACCATATATTTT. The translation is CASKDGPGTNSGNTIYF.